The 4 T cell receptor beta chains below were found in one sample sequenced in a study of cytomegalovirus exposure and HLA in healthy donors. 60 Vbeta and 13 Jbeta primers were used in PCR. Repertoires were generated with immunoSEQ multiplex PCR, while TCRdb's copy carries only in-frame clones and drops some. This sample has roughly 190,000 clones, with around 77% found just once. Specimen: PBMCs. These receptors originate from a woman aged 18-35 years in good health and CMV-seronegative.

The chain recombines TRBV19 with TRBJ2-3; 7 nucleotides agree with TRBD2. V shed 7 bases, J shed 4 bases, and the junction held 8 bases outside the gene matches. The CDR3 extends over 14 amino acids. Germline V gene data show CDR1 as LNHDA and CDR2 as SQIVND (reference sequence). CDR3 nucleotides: TGTGCCAGTAACGGAGGGAGGGAGTCAGATACGCAGTATTTT. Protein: CASNGGRESDTQYF.

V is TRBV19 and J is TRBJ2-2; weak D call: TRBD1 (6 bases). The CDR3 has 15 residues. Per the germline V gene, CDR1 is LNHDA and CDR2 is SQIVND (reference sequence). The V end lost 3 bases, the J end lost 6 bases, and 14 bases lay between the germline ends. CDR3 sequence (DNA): TGTGCCAGTAGTATGGGCAGGGGAATCTCCGGGGAGCTGTTTTTT. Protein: CASSMGRGISGELFF.

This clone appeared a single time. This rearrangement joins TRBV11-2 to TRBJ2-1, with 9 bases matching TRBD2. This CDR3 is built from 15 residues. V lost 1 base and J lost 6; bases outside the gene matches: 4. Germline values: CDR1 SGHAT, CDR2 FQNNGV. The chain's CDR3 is CASSLVASGTNEQFF. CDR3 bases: TGTGCCAGCAGCTTAGTTGCTAGCGGGACCAATGAGCAGTTCTTC.

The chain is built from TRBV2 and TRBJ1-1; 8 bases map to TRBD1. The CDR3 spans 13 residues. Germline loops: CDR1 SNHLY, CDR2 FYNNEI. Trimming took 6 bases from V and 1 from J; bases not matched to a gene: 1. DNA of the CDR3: TGTGCCAGCAGAGGACAGGGGAACACTGAAGCTTTCTTT. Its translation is CASRGQGNTEAFF.